The 22 T cell receptor beta chains reported below all come from one sample, sequenced in a study of T cell responses to AZD1222 COVID-19 vaccine listed by TCRdb under 2021. The method behind the library was the immunoSEQ multiplex PCR assay. The clones in this table, taken by TCRdb from immuneACCESS, are in-frame only. Not every clone is retained; where verified, under half of the shortfall comes from an unresolved V gene, and the cause of the rest is unknown. Here the sample has tens of thousands of clones; approximately 89% occur a single time. The ten biggest clones cover 5.3% of the sample. Sample time point, as interpreted from the label and publication: about 28 days (+/-7) after the second vaccine dose. Sequences were derived from peripheral blood, sampled 28 days after the second AZD1222 dose. The receptors come from an adult who received the AZD1222 COVID-19 vaccine.

V and J are TRBV27 and TRBJ1-2, with D maybe TRBD1 (6 bases). The CDR3 runs to 12 residues. CDR1 is MNHEY and CDR2 is SMNVEV in the germline V gene (reference sequence). The ends were cut back, 4 bases at V and 8 bases at J, with 11 bases in the middle. The CDR3 bases are TGTGCCAGCAGTTCTACAGGGTTCGGCTACACCTTC. Translating gives CASSSTGFGYTF.

The rearrangement links TRBV19 to TRBJ2-4; 11 bases line up with TRBD2. Germline V gene sequence: CDR1 LNHDA, CDR2 SQIVND (reference sequence). This CDR3 region has 17 residues. Unmatched junction bases numbered 10, after V lost 5 bases and J lost 4 bases. This CDR3 reads CASSDYSGRGPKNIQYF. The DNA of the CDR3 is TGTGCCAGTAGTGATTATAGCGGGAGGGGACCAAAAAACATTCAGTACTTC. Full variable domain (remainder filled in from reference TRBV19 and TRBJ2-4): DGGITQSPKYLFRKEGQNVTLSCEQNLNHDAMYWYRQDPGQGLRLIYYSQIVNDFQKGDIAEGYSVSREKKESFPLTVTSAQKNPTAFYLCASSDYSGRGPKNIQYFGAGTRLSVL.

This chain joins TRBV28 and TRBJ2-3; D is ambiguous. The V gene's germline CDR1 is MDHEN and CDR2 SYDVKM. Trimming cost V 2 bases and J 0 bases, with 3 bases left between them. This CDR3 is built from 13 residues. Here the CDR3 reads CASSLDSTDTQYF. The CDR3 nucleotides are TGTGCCAGCAGTTTAGACAGCACAGATACGCAGTATTTT. Drawing the rest from reference TRBV28 and TRBJ2-3, the complete variable domain is DVKVTQSSRYLVKRTGEKVFLECVQDMDHENMFWYRQDPGLGLRLIYFSYDVKMKEKGDIPEGYSVSREKKERFSLILESASTNQTSMYLCASSLDSTDTQYFGPGTRLTVL.

The V gene is TRBV15, the J gene TRBJ2-7, with D perhaps TRBD2 (5 bases). The CDR3 is 15 residues long. The V end lost 4 bases, the J end lost 0 bases, and 13 bases lay between the germline ends. The germline V gene has CDR1 LNHNV and CDR2 YYDKDF (reference sequence). This CDR3 reads CATSISGMVSYEQYF. The CDR3 DNA reads as TGTGCCACCAGCATATCGGGAATGGTCTCCTACGAGCAGTACTTC. Full variable domain (remainder filled in from reference TRBV15 and TRBJ2-7): DAMVIQNPRYQVTQFGKPVTLSCSQTLNHNVMYWYQQKSSQAPKLLFHYYDKDFNNEADTPDNFQSRRPNTSFCFLDIRSPGLGDTAMYLCATSISGMVSYEQYFGPGTRLTVT.

The rearrangement joins TRBV7-8 to TRBJ1-6; possible D gene TRBD1, 6 bases. The CDR3 consists of 15 residues. The V end lost 0 bases, the J end lost 3 bases, and 6 bases lay between the germline ends. Germline V gives CDR1 SGHVS, CDR2 FQNEAQ. CDR3 in amino acids: CASSLAGGYNSPLHF. In DNA, the CDR3 is TGTGCCAGCAGCTTAGCAGGGGGCTATAATTCACCCCTCCACTTT. Supplemented by reference TRBV7-8 and TRBJ1-6, the full variable domain reads GAGVSQSPRYKVAKRGQDVALRCDPISGHVSLFWYQQALGQGPEFLTYFQNEAQLDKSGLPSDRFFAERPEGSVSTLKIQRTQQEDSAVYLCASSLAGGYNSPLHFGNGTRLTVT.

The CDR3 DNA follows: TGTGCCAGCAGCTTAGATAACTATGGCTACACCTTC. This codes for CASSLDNYGYTF. The chain combines TRBV11-2 with TRBJ1-2, with D hard to call. V was pared by 0 bases and J by 1 base, with 0 bases between. Germline V gene data show CDR1 as SGHAT and CDR2 as FQNNGV. CDR3 size: 12 residues.

This clone occurred once. J is TRBJ1-2 and V is TRBV12-5; D gene unclear. V lost 0 bases and J lost 3, with 8 bases in between. This CDR3 is built from 14 residues. CDR1 is LGHNT, CDR2 FRNRAP, per germline. The CDR3 nucleotides read TGTGCTAGTGGTTTGGTAGTTGGGGACTATGGCTACACCTTC. It codes for CASGLVVGDYGYTF.

This clone was seen just once. The gene calls are TRBV2 and TRBJ2-7; D may correspond to TRBD1 or TRBD2 (6 bases each). CDR1 and CDR2 from the germline V gene are SNHLY and FYNNEI. The length of the CDR3 is 13 residues. V shed 7 bases and J shed 0 bases, with 10 bases lying between them. For the CDR3, the DNA is TGTGCCAGCACTGGGGGGCGCTCCTACGAGCAGTACTTC. Protein sequence: CASTGGRSYEQYF.

CDR3 nucleotides: TGTGCCACCAGCAGAGGTCGCCTAGCTCTCTCAGATACGCAGTATTTT. Encoded protein: CATSRGRLALSDTQYF. The chain has TRBV15 and TRBJ2-3, with a weak D call TRBD2 (5 bases). V was shortened by 1 base and J by 4 bases, with 15 bases between the two germline ends. The CDR3 is 16 residues long. The germline V gene encodes CDR1 LNHNV and CDR2 YYDKDF (reference sequence). Full variable domain (outside the CDR3, taken from reference TRBV15 and TRBJ2-3): DAMVIQNPRYQVTQFGKPVTLSCSQTLNHNVMYWYQQKSSQAPKLLFHYYDKDFNNEADTPDNFQSRRPNTSFCFLDIRSPGLGDTAMYLCATSRGRLALSDTQYFGPGTRLTVL.

A single count supports this clone. V is TRBV14 and J is TRBJ2-7; possible D gene TRBD2, 5 bases. Trimming left V 8 bases short and J 6 bases short, with 17 bases between. This CDR3 is built from 13 residues. Germline V lookup: CDR1 SGHDN, CDR2 FVKESK. Here the CDR3 reads CASAAVGGIEQYF. In DNA, the CDR3 is TGTGCCAGCGCCGCGGTAGGAGGAATCGAGCAGTACTTC.

This rearrangement joins TRBV15 to TRBJ1-5, with TRBD1 matching 8 bases. V gave up 3 bases and J gave up 11 bases; unmatched junction bases: 12. The length of the CDR3 is 15 residues. Germline assignment: CDR1 LNHNV and CDR2 YYDKDF (reference sequence). The CDR3 bases are TGTGCCACCAGCAGCGGACAGGGACTGTTATCAGCCCAGCATTTT. This gives the protein CATSSGQGLLSAQHF.

The rearrangement links TRBV7-3 to TRBJ2-7, with D tentatively TRBD1 (5 bases). The CDR3 totals 12 residues. Trimming pared 5 bases from V and 5 bases from J, leaving 10 bases between. The germline gives CDR1 SGHTA, CDR2 FQGTGA. The CDR3 DNA reads as TGTGCCAGCAGCGCGGACAATAACGAGCAGTACTTC. It specifies CASSADNNEQYF.

V and J are TRBV18 and TRBJ1-1; no firm D call. Germline loops: CDR1 KGHSH, CDR2 LQKENI. The CDR3 runs 15 residues. V lost 0 bases and J 0 bases, leaving 8 bases between the germline ends. DNA for the CDR3: TGTGCCAGCTCACCACCGGGAGTAATGAACACTGAAGCTTTCTTT. Its protein product is CASSPPGVMNTEAFF.

The chain uses TRBV10-3 and TRBJ2-1; tentatively, D is TRBD2 (8 bases). Trimming removed 7 bases at V and 4 bases at J, with 23 bases between. This CDR3 contains 17 residues. CDR1 is ENHRY and CDR2 is SYGVKD in the germline V gene. Here the CDR3 DNA reads TGTGCCATCAAGGGGGCAAGAGCGGGAGCTCTTTACAATGAGCAGTTCTTC. This translates into CAIKGARAGALYNEQFF.

As DNA, the CDR3 is TGTGCCAGCAGCCGGGAGGGGGCCAACGTCCTGACTTTC. It codes for CASSREGANVLTF. The chain employs TRBV6-5 and TRBJ2-6; D may be TRBD2 (6 bases). The CDR3 has 13 residues. The V gene lost 6 bases and the J gene lost 4 bases, with 7 bases spanning the gap. The germline gives CDR1 MNHEY, CDR2 SVGAGI.

J is TRBJ2-7 and V is TRBV19, with TRBD2 matching over 8 bases. Germline V lookup: CDR1 LNHDA, CDR2 SQIVND (reference sequence). The V and J ends lost 4 bases and 3 bases, in that order; junction bases with no gene match: 5. The CDR3 extends over 14 amino acids. CDR3 residues: CASSTRGGGYEQYF. CDR3 sequence (DNA): TGTGCCAGTAGTACCCGGGGGGGTGGCTACGAGCAGTACTTC.

This clone has only a few counts. This sequence joins TRBV11-2 and TRBJ2-7; 10 bases fit TRBD1. The CDR3 consists of 20 residues. V lost 0 bases, J lost 3 bases, and 17 bases stayed unmatched. Germline loops: CDR1 SGHAT, CDR2 FQNNGV. The CDR3 coding sequence is TGTGCCAGCAGCTTAGATAGACCTTTACTAACCTGGGACAGGGGCTACGAGCAGTACTTC. Translation gives CASSLDRPLLTWDRGYEQYF.

The V gene is TRBV6-1, the J gene TRBJ2-7; D is unresolved. The CDR3 has 13 amino acids. Germline loops: CDR1 MNHNS, CDR2 SASEGT. V gave up 3 bases and J gave up 3 bases, with 9 bases separating them. In DNA form, the CDR3 reads TGTGCCAGCAGTGATGTGTATGTCTACGAGCAGTACTTC. It encodes CASSDVYVYEQYF.

V and J are TRBV9 and TRBJ1-3; TRBD1 matches at 7 bases. Germline V gene sequence: CDR1 SGDLS, CDR2 YYNGEE. The V segment lost 0 bases and the J segment 4 bases; nucleotides outside the gene matches: 10. The CDR3 sequence is 17 residues long. Written as DNA, the CDR3 is TGTGCCAGCAGCGTAGCATCCACCAGACAGGGCGGAAACACCATATATTTT. Its translation: CASSVASTRQGGNTIYF.

The rearrangement joins TRBV7-8 to TRBJ2-3; D perhaps matches TRBD1 (5 bases). The CDR3 has 15 amino acids. The V gene's germline CDR1 is SGHVS and CDR2 FQNEAQ. Trimming cost V 3 bases and J 2 bases, with 12 bases left between them. CDR3 nucleotide sequence: TGTGCCAGCAGCTTCGGACAACCTTACACAGATACGCAGTATTTT. Translation: CASSFGQPYTDTQYF.

The chain recombines TRBV7-9 with TRBJ1-6, with unresolved D. V was shortened by 0 bases and J by 7 bases, with 16 bases between the two germline ends. This CDR3 spans 17 amino acids. CDR1 SEHNR and CDR2 FQNEAQ come from the germline V gene (reference sequence). CDR3 region: CASSLARSADTNSPLHF. The CDR3 nucleotides read TGTGCCAGCAGCTTAGCGAGGTCGGCAGACACCAATTCACCCCTCCACTTT.

The V gene is TRBV18, the J gene TRBJ1-2, with 9 bases lining up with TRBD1. Germline-derived CDR1 and CDR2 are KGHSH and LQKENI. With 4 bases clipped from V and 4 bases from J, the junction kept 4 bases outside the gene matches. The CDR3 has 14 residues. The CDR3 reads CASSRQGEGYGYTF. The DNA for the CDR3 is TGTGCCAGCTCACGACAGGGGGAAGGCTATGGCTACACCTTC.